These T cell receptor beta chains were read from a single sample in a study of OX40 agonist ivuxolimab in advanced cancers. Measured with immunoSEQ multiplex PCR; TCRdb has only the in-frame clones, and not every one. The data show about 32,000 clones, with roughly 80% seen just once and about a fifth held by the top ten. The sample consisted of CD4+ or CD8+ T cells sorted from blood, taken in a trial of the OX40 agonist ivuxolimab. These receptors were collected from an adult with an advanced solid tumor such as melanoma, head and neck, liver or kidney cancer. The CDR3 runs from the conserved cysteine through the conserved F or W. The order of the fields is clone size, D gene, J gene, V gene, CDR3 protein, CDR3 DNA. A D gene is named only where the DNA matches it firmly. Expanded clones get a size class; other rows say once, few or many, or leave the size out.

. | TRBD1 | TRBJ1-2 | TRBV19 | CASSMLRAGGDYGYTF | TGTGCCAGTAGTATGCTACGCGCAGGGGGCGACTATGGCTACACCTTC
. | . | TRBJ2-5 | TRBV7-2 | CASSLAPRQETQYF | TGTGCCAGCAGCTTAGCCCCCCGCCAAGAGACCCAGTACTTC
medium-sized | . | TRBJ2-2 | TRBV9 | CASSVDQGSRTGELFF | TGTGCCAGCAGCGTAGATCAGGGGTCGAGGACCGGGGAGCTGTTTTTT
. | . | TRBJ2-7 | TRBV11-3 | CASSLGGADYEQYF | TGTGCCAGCAGCTTAGGGGGGGCGGATTACGAGCAGTACTTC
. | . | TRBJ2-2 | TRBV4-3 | CASSQEATGELFF | TGCGCCAGCAGCCAAGAGGCCACCGGGGAGCTGTTTTTT
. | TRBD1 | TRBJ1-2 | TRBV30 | CAGKMTGVNYGYTF | TGTGCCGGGAAAATGACAGGGGTTAACTATGGCTACACCTTC
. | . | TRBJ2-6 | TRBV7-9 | CVSRGGTGANVLTF | TGTGTCAGCAGAGGAGGTACTGGGGCCAACGTCCTGACTTTC
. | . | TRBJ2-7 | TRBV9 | CASSVVLAGEQYF | TGTGCCAGCAGCGTAGTACTAGCCGGGGAGCAGTACTTC
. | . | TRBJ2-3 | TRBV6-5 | CACGADTQYF | TGTGCCTGCGGCGCAGATACGCAGTATTTT
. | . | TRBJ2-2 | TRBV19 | CASIKRNTGELFF | TGTGCCAGTATAAAGCGGAACACCGGGGAGCTGTTTTTT
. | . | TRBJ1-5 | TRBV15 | CATSRGGWNQPQHF | TGTGCCACCAGCAGAGGGGGTTGGAATCAGCCCCAGCATTTT
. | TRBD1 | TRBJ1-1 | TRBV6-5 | CASSSHRGTTEAFF | TGTGCCAGCAGTTCTCACAGGGGTACCACTGAAGCTTTCTTT
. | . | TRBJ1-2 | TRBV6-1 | CASSERDGNYGYTF | TGTGCCAGCAGTGAACGGGACGGGAACTATGGCTACACCTTC
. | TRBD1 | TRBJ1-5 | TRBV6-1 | CASNIAGGNNQPQHF | TGTGCCAGCAATATAGCAGGGGGGAACAATCAGCCCCAGCATTTT
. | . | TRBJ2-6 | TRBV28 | CASTRIRSGANVLTF | TGTGCCAGCACCCGGATCCGCTCTGGGGCCAACGTCCTGACTTTC
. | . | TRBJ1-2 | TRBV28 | CASSSGGGLKGYTF | TGTGCCAGCAGTTCCGGGGGGGGGCTAAAGGGCTACACCTTC
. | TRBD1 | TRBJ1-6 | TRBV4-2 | CASSQVVQGDSPLHF | TGTGCCAGCAGCCAAGTGGTACAGGGGGATTCACCCCTCCACTTT
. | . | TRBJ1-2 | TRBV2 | CASSVFWGQESNYGYTF | TGTGCCAGCAGTGTTTTTTGGGGGCAAGAATCTAACTATGGCTACACCTTC
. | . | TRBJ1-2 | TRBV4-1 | CASSLNGYTF | TGCGCCAGCAGCCTAAACGGCTACACCTTC
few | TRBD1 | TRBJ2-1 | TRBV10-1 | CARAGTGYNEQFF | TGCGCCAGGGCCGGGACAGGGTACAATGAGCAGTTCTTC
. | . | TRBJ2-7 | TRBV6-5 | CASSPPPEAYEQYF | TGTGCCAGCAGTCCCCCGCCGGAAGCCTACGAGCAGTACTTC
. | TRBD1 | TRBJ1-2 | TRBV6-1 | CASSETGGAGYYGYTF | TGTGCCAGCAGTGAGACAGGGGGCGCGGGATACTATGGCTACACCTTC
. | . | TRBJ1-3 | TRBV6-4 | CATNRDIGNTIYF | TGTGCCACCAACCGGGACATCGGAAACACCATATATTTT
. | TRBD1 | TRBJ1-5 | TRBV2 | CASMGQGDQPQHF | TGTGCCAGCATGGGACAGGGAGACCAGCCCCAGCATTTT
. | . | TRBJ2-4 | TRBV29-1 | CSGSLAKNIQYF | TGCAGCGGCAGTCTAGCCAAAAACATTCAGTACTTC
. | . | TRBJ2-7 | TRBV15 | CATSRDFYEQYF | TGTGCCACCAGCAGAGATTTCTACGAGCAGTACTTC
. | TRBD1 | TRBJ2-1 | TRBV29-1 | CSGTGGSRNNEQFF | TGCAGCGGGACAGGCGGTTCTCGGAATAATGAGCAGTTCTTC
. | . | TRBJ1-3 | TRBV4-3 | CASSLLGPINSLDTIYF | TGCGCCAGCAGCCTCCTGGGACCGATAAATTCGTTGGACACCATATATTTT
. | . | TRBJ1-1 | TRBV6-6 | CASSYRGEGTEAFF | TGTGCCAGCAGTTATAGGGGGGAAGGCACTGAAGCTTTCTTT
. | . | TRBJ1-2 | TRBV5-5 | CASSAEQGYYGYTF | TGTGCCAGCAGCGCCGAACAGGGATACTATGGCTACACCTTC
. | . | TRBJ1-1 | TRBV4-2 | CASSQGVNTEAFF | TGTGCCAGCAGCCAAGGGGTGAACACTGAAGCTTTCTTT
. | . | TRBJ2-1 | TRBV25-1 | CASSVSYNEQFF | TGTGCCAGCAGTGTTTCCTACAATGAGCAGTTCTTC
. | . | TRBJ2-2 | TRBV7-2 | CASSLGGGGTGELFF | TGTGCCAGCAGCTTAGGGGGCGGCGGCACCGGGGAGCTGTTTTTT
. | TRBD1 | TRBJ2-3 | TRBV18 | CASSPGQGSDTQYF | TGTGCCAGCTCACCGGGACAGGGCTCAGATACGCAGTATTTT
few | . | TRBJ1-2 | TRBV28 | CASSHGSGGYTF | TGTGCCAGCAGTCATGGATCAGGAGGCTACACCTTC
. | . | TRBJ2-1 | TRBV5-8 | CASSKPDYNEQFF | TGTGCCAGCAGTAAACCGGATTACAATGAGCAGTTCTTC
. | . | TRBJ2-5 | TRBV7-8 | CASSLRARAAGSETQYF | TGTGCCAGCAGCTTACGAGCTCGGGCTGCAGGGTCGGAGACCCAGTACTTC
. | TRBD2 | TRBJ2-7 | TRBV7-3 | CASSPRLAGGEQYF | TGTGCCAGCAGCCCGAGACTAGCGGGAGGCGAGCAGTACTTC
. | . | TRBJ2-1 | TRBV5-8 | CASNPWGRNEQFF | TGTGCCAGCAACCCTTGGGGGCGAAATGAGCAGTTCTTC
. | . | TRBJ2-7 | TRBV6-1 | CASSLTLQGEQYF | TGTGCCAGCAGCCTAACTTTACAGGGCGAGCAGTACTTC
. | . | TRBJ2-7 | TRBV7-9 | CASSWRQAEQYF | TGTGCCAGCAGCTGGCGGCAGGCCGAGCAGTACTTC
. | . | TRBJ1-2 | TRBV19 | CASSIKAAGRRSGGYGYTF | TGTGCCAGTAGTATAAAGGCGGCAGGGCGTCGTTCGGGTGGCTATGGCTACACCTTC
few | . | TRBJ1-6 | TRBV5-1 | CASSLGRDVTLHF | TGCGCCAGCAGTCTCGGACGGGATGTTACCCTCCACTTT
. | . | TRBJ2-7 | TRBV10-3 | CAISESGQGFRYEQYF | TGTGCCATCAGTGAGTCAGGTCAGGGGTTTAGGTACGAGCAGTACTTC
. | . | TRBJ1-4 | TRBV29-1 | CSVSRATDSYEKLFF | TGCAGCGTTAGCCGCGCGACAGATTCTTATGAAAAACTGTTTTTT
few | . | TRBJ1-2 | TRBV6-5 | CASSYGGYGYTF | TGTGCCAGCAGTTACGGGGGGTACGGCTACACCTTC
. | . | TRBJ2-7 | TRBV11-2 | CASSPSSSGEQYF | TGTGCCAGCAGCCCAAGTTCCTCTGGCGAGCAGTACTTC
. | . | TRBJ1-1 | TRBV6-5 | CASSYGGKTEAFF | TGTGCCAGCAGTTACGGGGGTAAGACTGAAGCTTTCTTT
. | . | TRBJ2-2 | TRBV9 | CASSVDEGPVQELFF | TGTGCCAGCAGCGTAGATGAAGGACCCGTGCAAGAGCTGTTTTTT
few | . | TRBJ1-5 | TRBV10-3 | CAISGAGGNQPQHF | TGTGCCATCAGTGGGGCAGGGGGCAATCAGCCCCAGCATTTT
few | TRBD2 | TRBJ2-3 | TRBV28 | CASSPSISIAGDTDTQYF | TGTGCCAGCAGTCCCTCTATATCCATAGCGGGGGACACAGATACGCAGTATTTT
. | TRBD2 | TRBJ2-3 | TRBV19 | CASSRPPGLAGPADTQYF | TGTGCCAGTAGTAGGCCTCCGGGACTAGCCGGACCGGCAGATACGCAGTATTTT
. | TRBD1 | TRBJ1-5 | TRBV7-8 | CASSLVWGQGNQPQHF | TGTGCCAGCAGCTTAGTTTGGGGACAGGGAAATCAGCCCCAGCATTTT
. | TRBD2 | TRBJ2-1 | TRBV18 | CASSPPRSGSKENEQFF | TGTGCCAGCTCACCACCGAGGAGCGGGAGTAAGGAGAATGAGCAGTTCTTC
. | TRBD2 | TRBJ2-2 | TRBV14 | CASSQEAGVRAGELFF | TGTGCCAGCAGCCAAGAGGCGGGAGTTAGGGCCGGGGAGCTGTTTTTT
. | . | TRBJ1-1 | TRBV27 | CASSLFGGGSNTEAFF | TGTGCCAGCAGTTTGTTTGGGGGCGGATCGAACACTGAAGCTTTCTTT
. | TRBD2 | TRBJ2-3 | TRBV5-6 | CASSFLAGGPVAQYF | TGTGCCAGCAGCTTTTTAGCGGGGGGGCCCGTTGCGCAGTATTTT
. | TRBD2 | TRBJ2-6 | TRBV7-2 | CASSSGLPRATGANVLTF | TGTGCCAGCAGCTCGGGACTACCACGGGCGACCGGGGCCAACGTCCTGACTTTC
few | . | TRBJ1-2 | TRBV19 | CASSKVDLSNYGYTF | TGTGCCAGTAGTAAGGTGGACTTGTCTAACTATGGCTACACCTTC
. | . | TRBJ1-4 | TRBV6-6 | CASSYAGSGGEKLFF | TGTGCCAGCAGTTATGCCGGGAGTGGTGGTGAAAAACTGTTTTTT